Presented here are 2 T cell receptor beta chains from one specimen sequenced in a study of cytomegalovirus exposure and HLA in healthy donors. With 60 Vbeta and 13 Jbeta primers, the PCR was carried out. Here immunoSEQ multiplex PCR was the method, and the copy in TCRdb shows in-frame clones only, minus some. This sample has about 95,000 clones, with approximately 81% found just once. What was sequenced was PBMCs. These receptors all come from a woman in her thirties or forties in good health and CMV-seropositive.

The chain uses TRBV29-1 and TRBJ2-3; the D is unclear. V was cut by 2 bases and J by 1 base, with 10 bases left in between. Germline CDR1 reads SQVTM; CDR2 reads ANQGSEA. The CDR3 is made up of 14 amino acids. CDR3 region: CSVERVVGTDTQYF. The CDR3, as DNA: TGCAGCGTTGAACGGGTAGTGGGCACAGATACGCAGTATTTT.

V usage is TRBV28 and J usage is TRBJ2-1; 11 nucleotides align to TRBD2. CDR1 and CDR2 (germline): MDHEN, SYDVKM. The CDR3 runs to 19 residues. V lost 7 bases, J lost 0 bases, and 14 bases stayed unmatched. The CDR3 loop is CASTRGTSGALSSYNEQFF. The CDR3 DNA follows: TGTGCCAGCACCCGAGGGACTAGCGGCGCCCTAAGCTCCTACAATGAGCAGTTCTTC.